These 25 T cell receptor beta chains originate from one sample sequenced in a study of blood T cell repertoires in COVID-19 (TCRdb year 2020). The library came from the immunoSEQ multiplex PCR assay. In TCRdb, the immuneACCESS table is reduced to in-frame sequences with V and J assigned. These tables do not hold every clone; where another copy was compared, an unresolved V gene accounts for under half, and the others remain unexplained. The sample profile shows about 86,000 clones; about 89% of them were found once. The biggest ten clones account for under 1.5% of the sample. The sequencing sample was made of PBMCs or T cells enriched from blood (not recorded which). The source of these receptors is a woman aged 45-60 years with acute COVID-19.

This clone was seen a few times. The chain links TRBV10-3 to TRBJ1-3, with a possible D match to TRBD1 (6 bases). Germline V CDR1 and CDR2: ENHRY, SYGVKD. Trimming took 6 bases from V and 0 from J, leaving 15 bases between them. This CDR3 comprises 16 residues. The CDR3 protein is CAIREQDSRSGNTIYF. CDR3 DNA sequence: TGTGCCATCAGGGAACAGGACAGTCGCTCTGGAAACACCATATATTTT.

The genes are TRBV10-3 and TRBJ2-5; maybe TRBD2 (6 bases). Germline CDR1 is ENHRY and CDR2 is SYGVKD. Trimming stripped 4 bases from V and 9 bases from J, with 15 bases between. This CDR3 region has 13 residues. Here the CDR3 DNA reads TGTGCCATCAGTGGTGAAGGCGGGGCTTCCCAGTACTTC. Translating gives CAISGEGGASQYF.

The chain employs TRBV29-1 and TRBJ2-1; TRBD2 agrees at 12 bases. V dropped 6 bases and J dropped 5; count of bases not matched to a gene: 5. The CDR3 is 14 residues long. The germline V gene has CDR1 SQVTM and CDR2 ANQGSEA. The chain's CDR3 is CSVKTSGRHNEQFF. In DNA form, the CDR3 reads TGCAGCGTAAAAACTAGCGGGAGGCACAATGAGCAGTTCTTC.

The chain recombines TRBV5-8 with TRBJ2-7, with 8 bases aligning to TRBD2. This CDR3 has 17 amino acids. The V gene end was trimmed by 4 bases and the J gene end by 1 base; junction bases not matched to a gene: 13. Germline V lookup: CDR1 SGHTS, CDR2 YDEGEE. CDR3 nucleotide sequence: TGTGCCAGCAGCCTACGGGGGGGCCCGGTAGGGTCCTACGAGCAGTACTTC. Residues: CASSLRGGPVGSYEQYF.

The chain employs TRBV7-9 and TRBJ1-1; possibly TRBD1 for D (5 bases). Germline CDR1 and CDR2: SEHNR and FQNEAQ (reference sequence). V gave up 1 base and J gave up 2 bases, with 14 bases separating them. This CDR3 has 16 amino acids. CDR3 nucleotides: TGTGCCAGCAGCTTAGTTGCGGGACCGAGCAACACTGAAGCTTTCTTT. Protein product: CASSLVAGPSNTEAFF.

CDR3 in DNA: TGTGCCAGCAAGAAAGAGCGGACGGAGGGGGAGCAGTTCTTC. This codes for CASKKERTEGEQFF. The chain is built from TRBV6-4 and TRBJ2-1; tentative D call: TRBD2 (6 bases). There are 14 residues in the CDR3. The germline V gene encodes CDR1 MRHNA and CDR2 SNTAGT. Trimming left V 7 bases short and J 10 bases short, with 20 bases between.

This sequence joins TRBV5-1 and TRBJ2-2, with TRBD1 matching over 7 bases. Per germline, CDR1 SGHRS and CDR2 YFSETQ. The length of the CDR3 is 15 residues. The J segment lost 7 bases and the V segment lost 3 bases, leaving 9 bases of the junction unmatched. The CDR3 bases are TGCGCCAGCAGCTCATGGGACAGCACCAGCGGGGAGCTGTTTTTT. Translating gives CASSSWDSTSGELFF.

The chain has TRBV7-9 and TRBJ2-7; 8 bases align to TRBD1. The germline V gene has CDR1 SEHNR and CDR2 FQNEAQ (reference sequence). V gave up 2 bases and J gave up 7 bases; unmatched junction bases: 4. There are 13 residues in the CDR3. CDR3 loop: CASSLWTGREQYF. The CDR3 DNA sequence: TGTGCCAGCAGCTTATGGACAGGGCGGGAGCAGTACTTC.

The CDR3 coding sequence is TGTGCCAGCAGTTCGATAAAACAGGGGATATCAGGCTACACCTTC. Amino acids: CASSSIKQGISGYTF. The chain employs TRBV27 and TRBJ1-2, with 7 positions matching TRBD1. This CDR3 region has 15 residues. The germline CDR1 and CDR2 sequences are MNHEY and SMNVEV (reference sequence). Trimming cost V 4 bases and J 8 bases; bases outside gene matches: 13.

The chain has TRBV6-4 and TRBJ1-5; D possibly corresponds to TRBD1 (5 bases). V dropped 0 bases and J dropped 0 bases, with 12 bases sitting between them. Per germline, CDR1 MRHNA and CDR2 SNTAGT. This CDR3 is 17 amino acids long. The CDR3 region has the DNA TGTGCCAGCAGTGACTCGCTATCAGGGAATAGCAATCAGCCCCAGCATTTT. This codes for CASSDSLSGNSNQPQHF.

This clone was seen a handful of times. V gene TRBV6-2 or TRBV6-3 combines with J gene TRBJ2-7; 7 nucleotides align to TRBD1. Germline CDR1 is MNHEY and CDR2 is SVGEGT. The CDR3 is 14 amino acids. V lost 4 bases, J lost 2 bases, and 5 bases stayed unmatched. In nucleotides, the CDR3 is TGTGCCAGCAGTTCTACAGGGGACCCCTACGAGCAGTACTTC. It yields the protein CASSSTGDPYEQYF.

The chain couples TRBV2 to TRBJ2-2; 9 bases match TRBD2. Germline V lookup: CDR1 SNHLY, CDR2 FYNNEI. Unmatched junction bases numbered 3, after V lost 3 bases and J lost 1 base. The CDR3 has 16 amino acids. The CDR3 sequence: CASSEEAGGNTGELFF. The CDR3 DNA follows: TGTGCCAGCAGTGAGGAAGCGGGAGGGAACACCGGGGAGCTGTTTTTT.

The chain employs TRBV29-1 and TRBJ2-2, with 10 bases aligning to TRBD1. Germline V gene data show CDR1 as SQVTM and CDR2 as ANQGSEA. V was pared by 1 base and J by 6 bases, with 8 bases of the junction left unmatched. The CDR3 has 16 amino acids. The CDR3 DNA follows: TGCAGCGTTGAAGGGACGCGGGACAGGGGTCCCGGGGAGCTGTTTTTT. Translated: CSVEGTRDRGPGELFF.

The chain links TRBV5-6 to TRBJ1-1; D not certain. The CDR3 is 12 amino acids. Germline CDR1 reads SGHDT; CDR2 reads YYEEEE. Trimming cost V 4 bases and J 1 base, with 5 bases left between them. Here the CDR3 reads CASSRANTEAFF. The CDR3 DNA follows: TGTGCCAGCAGCCGCGCGAACACTGAAGCTTTCTTT. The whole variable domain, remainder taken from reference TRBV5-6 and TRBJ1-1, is DAGVTQSPTHLIKTRGQQVTLRCSPKSGHDTVSWYQQALGQGPQFIFQYYEEEERQRGNFPDRFSGHQFPNYSSELNVNALLLGDSALYLCASSRANTEAFFGQGTRLTVV.

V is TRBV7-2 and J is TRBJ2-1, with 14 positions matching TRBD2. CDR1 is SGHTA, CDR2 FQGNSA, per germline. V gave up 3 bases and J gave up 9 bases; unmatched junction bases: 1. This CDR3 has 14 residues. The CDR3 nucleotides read TGTGCCAGCAGCTTGGGACTAGCGGGAGCTGAGCAGTTCTTC. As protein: CASSLGLAGAEQFF.

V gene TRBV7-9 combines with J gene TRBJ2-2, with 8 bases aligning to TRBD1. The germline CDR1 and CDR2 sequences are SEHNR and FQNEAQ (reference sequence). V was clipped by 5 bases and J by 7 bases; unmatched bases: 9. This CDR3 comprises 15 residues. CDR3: CASSHPPGGIGELFF. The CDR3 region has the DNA TGTGCCAGCAGCCATCCGCCAGGGGGCATCGGGGAGCTGTTTTTT.

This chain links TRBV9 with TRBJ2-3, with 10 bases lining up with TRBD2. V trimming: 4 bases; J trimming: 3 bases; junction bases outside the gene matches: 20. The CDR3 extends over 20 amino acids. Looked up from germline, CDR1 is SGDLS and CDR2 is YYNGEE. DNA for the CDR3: TGTGCCAGCAGCATAACAGGGGGAGAGGAAAGCGGGAGGGCGACAGATACGCAGTATTTT. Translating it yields CASSITGGEESGRATDTQYF.

CDR3 amino acids: CASSSNLAGGEQFF. Written as DNA, the CDR3 is TGTGCCAGCAGTTCAAATCTAGCGGGAGGTGAGCAGTTCTTC. The rearrangement links TRBV27 to TRBJ2-1; 11 positions agree with TRBD2. Germline CDR1 is MNHEY and CDR2 is SMNVEV (reference sequence). V shed 4 bases and J 9 bases; nucleotides not matched to a gene: 5. The CDR3 loop spans 14 amino acids.

CDR3 region: CASSWGVAGTDTQYF. The CDR3, as DNA: TGCGCCAGCAGCTGGGGCGTGGCGGGCACAGATACGCAGTATTTT. The V and J genes are TRBV5-1 and TRBJ2-3; TRBD1 might be the D (5 bases). Germline assignment: CDR1 SGHRS and CDR2 YFSETQ. This CDR3 has 15 amino acids. V lost 3 bases and J 1 base, leaving 12 bases between the germline ends.

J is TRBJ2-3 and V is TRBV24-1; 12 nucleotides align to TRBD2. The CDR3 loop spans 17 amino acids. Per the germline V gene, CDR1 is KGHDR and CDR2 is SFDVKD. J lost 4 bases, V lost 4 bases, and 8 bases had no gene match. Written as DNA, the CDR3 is TGTGCCACCAGTGAGGCACTAGCGGGAGGATCCTCAGATACGCAGTATTTT. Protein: CATSEALAGGSSDTQYF.

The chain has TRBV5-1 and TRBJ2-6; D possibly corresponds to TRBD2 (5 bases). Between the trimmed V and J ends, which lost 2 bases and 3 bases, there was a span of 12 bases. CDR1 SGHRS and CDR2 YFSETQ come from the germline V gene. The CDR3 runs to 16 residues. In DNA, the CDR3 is TGCGCCAGCAGCTTAGTCAGGAGCGGTGGGGCCAACGTCCTGACTTTC. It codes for CASSLVRSGGANVLTF.

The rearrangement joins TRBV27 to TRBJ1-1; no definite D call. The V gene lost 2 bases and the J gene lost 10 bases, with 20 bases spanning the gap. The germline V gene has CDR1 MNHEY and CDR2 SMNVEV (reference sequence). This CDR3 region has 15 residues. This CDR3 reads CASSLRADYPGLAFF. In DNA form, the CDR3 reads TGTGCCAGCAGTTTAAGGGCCGATTACCCGGGATTAGCTTTCTTT.

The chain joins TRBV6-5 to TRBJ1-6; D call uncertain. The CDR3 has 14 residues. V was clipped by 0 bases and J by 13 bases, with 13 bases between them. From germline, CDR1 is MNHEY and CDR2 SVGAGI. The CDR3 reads CASSYSTASFPLHF. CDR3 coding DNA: TGTGCCAGCAGTTACTCAACAGCTTCCTTCCCCCTCCACTTT.

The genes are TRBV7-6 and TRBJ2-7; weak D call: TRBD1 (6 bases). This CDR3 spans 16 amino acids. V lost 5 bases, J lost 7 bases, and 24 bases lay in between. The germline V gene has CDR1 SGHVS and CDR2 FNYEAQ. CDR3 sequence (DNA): TGTGCCAGCAGCGTGATGAATAGGGACATCGAGTCGGAGCAGTACTTC. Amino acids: CASSVMNRDIESEQYF. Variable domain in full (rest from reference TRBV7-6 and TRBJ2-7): GAGVSQSPRYKVTKRGQDVALRCDPISGHVSLYWYRQALGQGPEFLTYFNYEAQQDKSGLPNDRFSAERPEGSISTLTIQRTEQRDSAMYRCASSVMNRDIESEQYFGPGTRLTVT.

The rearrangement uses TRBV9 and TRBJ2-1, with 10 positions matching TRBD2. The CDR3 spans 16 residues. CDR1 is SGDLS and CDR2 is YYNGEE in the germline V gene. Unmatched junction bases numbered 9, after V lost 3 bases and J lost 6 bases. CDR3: CASSGTGTSVLNEQFF. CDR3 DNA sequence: TGTGCCAGCAGCGGAACCGGGACTAGCGTCCTCAATGAGCAGTTCTTC. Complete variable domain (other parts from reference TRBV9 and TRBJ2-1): DSGVTQTPKHLITATGQRVTLRCSPRSGDLSVYWYQQSLDQGLQFLIQYYNGEERAKGNILERFSAQQFPDLHSELNLSSLELGDSALYFCASSGTGTSVLNEQFFGPGTRLTVL.